This T cell receptor beta chain was identified in a study of regulatory T cells in long-lasting Graves disease. Findings of the study overall: There was favoring of TRBV28, TRBJ1-2 and TRBJ2-5 in persistent disease. The study found lower TCR diversity in persistent Graves' patients than in newly diagnosed ones. New patients shared 950 to 1,000 public clonotypes, fewer than the approximately 2,700 shared by persistent patients.

Noted time point: persistent/refractory GD, antithyroid drugs over 5 years with positive TRAb. TCR sequences were obtained from RNA taken from PBMCs. Concerning this clonotype itself: Its antigen is as yet unknown.

The V gene's germline CDR1 is SGHRS and CDR2 YFSETQ. This CDR3 contains 15 residues. The V gene lost 4 bases and the J gene lost 1 base, with 15 bases spanning the gap. The TCR beta library used iRepertoire HTBI primers with Arm-PCR amplification of CDR3. TCRdb processed the multiplex PCR reads anew with MiXCR; each CDR3 protein has one entry. The sample includes about 460,000 distinct CDR3 sequences, about 22% of them seen just once. The sequencing here drew on peripheral blood mononuclear cells (PBMCs), taken when the disease was refractory, from a patient treated with antithyroid drugs. The clonotype comes from a female donor with Graves disease. This chain connects TRBV5-1 to TRBJ2-7; no clear D gene. CDR3 in amino acids: CASSRTTQVSYEQYF. CDR3 DNA: TGCGCCAGCAGCCGTACTACTCAAGTTTCCTACGAGCAGTACTTC. Filled out from reference TRBV5-1 and TRBJ2-7, the complete variable domain reads KAGVTQTPRYLIKTRGQQVTLSCSPISGHRSVSWYQQTPGQGLQFLFEYFSETQRNKGNFPGRFSGRQFSNSRSEMNVSTLELGDSALYLCASSRTTQVSYEQYFGPGTRLTVT.